Shown below are 12 T cell receptor beta chains from a single sample sequenced in a study of cytomegalovirus exposure and HLA in healthy donors. Primers for the PCR totalled 60 Vbeta and 13 Jbeta. Produced via immunoSEQ multiplex PCR; TCRdb's table is partial and in-frame only. Counted here are fewer than 35,000 clones, just under 90% occurring once; the ten biggest clones make up approximately 3%. The sample was PBMCs. These receptors were taken from a boy younger than 18 in good health and CMV-seronegative.

The V call is TRBV6-4, the J call TRBJ1-2; the match to TRBD1 covers 11 bases. Germline CDR1 is MRHNA and CDR2 is SNTAGT. The V segment lost 3 bases and the J segment 4 bases; nucleotides outside the gene matches: 4. CDR3 length equals 15 residues. The CDR3 DNA is TGTGCCAGCAGTGAGGGGACAGGGGGTAGCTATGGCTACACCTTC. It is translated as CASSEGTGGSYGYTF.

The genes are TRBV11-2 and TRBJ1-1; D unclear. The CDR3 spans 13 residues. V lost 3 bases to trimming and J lost 3 bases, with 8 bases between them. Germline-derived CDR1 and CDR2 are SGHAT and FQNNGV. CDR3 protein: CASSFSSHTEAFF. CDR3 DNA sequence: TGTGCCAGCAGCTTTTCGAGTCACACTGAAGCTTTCTTT. The full variable domain, in which reference TRBV11-2 and TRBJ1-1 provide the parts outside the CDR3, is EAGVAQSPRYKIIEKRQSVAFWCNPISGHATLYWYQQILGQGPKLLIQFQNNGVVDDSQLPKDRFSAERLKGVDSTLKIQPAKLEDSAVYLCASSFSSHTEAFFGQGTRLTVV.

The CDR3 DNA reads TGTGCCAGCAGAGAACGACAGGATACTCAGCCCCAGCATTTT. Its protein product is CASRERQDTQPQHF. The J gene is TRBJ1-5, the V gene TRBV7-8; D perhaps matches TRBD1 (6 bases). CDR1 is SGHVS, CDR2 FQNEAQ, per germline. The CDR3 covers 14 residues. The ends were cut back, 6 bases at V and 6 bases at J, with 15 bases in the middle.

By frequency in the sample, this clone is medium-sized. The CDR3 nucleotides read TGTGCCAGCAGCCCTCCGGGACAGGCACCCATGAACACTGAAGCTTTCTTT. It encodes CASSPPGQAPMNTEAFF. V usage is TRBV25-1 and J usage is TRBJ1-1; 8 bases agree with TRBD1. The V and J ends lost 6 bases and 0 bases, in that order; junction bases with no gene match: 12. Per germline, CDR1 MGHDK and CDR2 SYGVNS. The CDR3 runs to 17 residues.

The CDR3 DNA sequence: TGTGCCAGCAGCCGAGAAGGGACTAGAGAGACCCAGTACTTC. This translates into CASSREGTRETQYF. The gene calls are TRBV5-4 and TRBJ2-5; 8 bases agree with TRBD2. CDR3 length: 14 amino acids. V dropped 4 bases and J dropped 4; count of bases not matched to a gene: 6. Looked up from germline, CDR1 is SGHNT and CDR2 is YYREEE (reference sequence).

The chain combines TRBV6-5 with TRBJ1-2; D not resolved. The CDR3 contains 13 residues. Germline V gives CDR1 MNHEY, CDR2 SVGAGI. V lost 0 bases, J lost 1 base, and 3 bases lay in between. The CDR3 region has the DNA TGTGCCAGCAGTTACTCACTTAACTATGGCTACACCTTC. Protein product: CASSYSLNYGYTF.

V and J are TRBV11-2 and TRBJ2-5, with 8 bases matching TRBD2. CDR3 length equals 14 residues. Trimming took 4 bases from V and 5 from J; bases not matched to a gene: 6. Germline V gives CDR1 SGHAT, CDR2 FQNNGV. CDR3 amino acids: CASSSHGGAETQYF. The DNA of the CDR3 is TGTGCCAGCAGCTCACACGGGGGGGCCGAGACCCAGTACTTC.

The CDR3 nucleotides are TGTGCCAGCAGCTTAGTGGTATCCGAGACAGGGGTTCTGCACGAGCAGTACTTC. As protein: CASSLVVSETGVLHEQYF. V gene TRBV7-6 combines with J gene TRBJ2-7; 8 positions agree with TRBD1. The CDR3 runs to 18 residues. Germline assignment: CDR1 SGHVS and CDR2 FNYEAQ. The junction had 16 bases not matched to a gene; V was cut back by 1 base and J by 5 bases.

The chain links TRBV7-9 to TRBJ2-2; 9 bases line up with TRBD1. Germline V lookup: CDR1 SEHNR, CDR2 FQNEAQ (reference sequence). CDR3 size: 16 residues. J lost 4 bases, V lost 2 bases, and 5 bases had no gene match. This chain's CDR3 is CASSLQQGAGTGELFF. CDR3 nucleotides: TGTGCCAGCAGCTTACAACAGGGGGCGGGCACCGGGGAGCTGTTTTTT.

V is TRBV7-9 and J is TRBJ1-5, with a possible D match to TRBD1 (5 bases). V shed 5 bases and J shed 5 bases, with 13 bases lying between them. Looked up from germline, CDR1 is SEHNR and CDR2 is FQNEAQ (reference sequence). The CDR3 contains 14 residues. CDR3 nucleotide sequence: TGTGCCAGCAGCCCAGCAGCGACAGATCAGCCCCAGCATTTT. Encoded protein: CASSPAATDQPQHF. Looking up the rest from reference TRBV7-9 and TRBJ1-5 gives the full variable domain: DTGVSQNPRHKITKRGQNVTFRCDPISEHNRLYWYRQTLGQGPEFLTYFQNEAQLEKSRLLSDRFSAERPKGSFSTLEIQRTEQGDSAMYLCASSPAATDQPQHFGDGTRLSIL.

The chain recombines TRBV6-1 with TRBJ1-1; 10 bases line up with TRBD1. There are 14 residues in the CDR3. V lost 6 bases and J lost 7; bases outside the gene matches: 8. Germline assignment: CDR1 MNHNS and CDR2 SASEGT. CDR3: CASRRDRGIIEAFF. CDR3 sequence (DNA): TGTGCCAGCAGAAGGGACAGGGGAATAATTGAAGCTTTCTTT.

CDR3 in DNA: TGTGCCACCAGCAGAGATTCGACCGGGGAGCTGTTTTTT. Its translation is CATSRDSTGELFF. V is TRBV15 and J is TRBJ2-2, with no clear D. This CDR3 has 13 amino acids. Trimming cost V 0 bases and J 5 bases, with 4 bases left between them. The germline gives CDR1 LNHNV, CDR2 YYDKDF (reference sequence).